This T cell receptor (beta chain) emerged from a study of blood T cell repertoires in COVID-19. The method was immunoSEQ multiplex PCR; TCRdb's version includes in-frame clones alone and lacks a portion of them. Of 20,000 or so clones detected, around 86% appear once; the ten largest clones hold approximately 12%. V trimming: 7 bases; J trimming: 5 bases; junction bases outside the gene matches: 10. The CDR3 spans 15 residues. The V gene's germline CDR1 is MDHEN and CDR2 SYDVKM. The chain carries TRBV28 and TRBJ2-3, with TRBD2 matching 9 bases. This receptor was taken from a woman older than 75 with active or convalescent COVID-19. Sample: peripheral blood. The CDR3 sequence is CASTPPQRGEDTQYF. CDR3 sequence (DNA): TGTGCCAGCACCCCCCCCCAGCGGGGGGAAGATACGCAGTATTTT.